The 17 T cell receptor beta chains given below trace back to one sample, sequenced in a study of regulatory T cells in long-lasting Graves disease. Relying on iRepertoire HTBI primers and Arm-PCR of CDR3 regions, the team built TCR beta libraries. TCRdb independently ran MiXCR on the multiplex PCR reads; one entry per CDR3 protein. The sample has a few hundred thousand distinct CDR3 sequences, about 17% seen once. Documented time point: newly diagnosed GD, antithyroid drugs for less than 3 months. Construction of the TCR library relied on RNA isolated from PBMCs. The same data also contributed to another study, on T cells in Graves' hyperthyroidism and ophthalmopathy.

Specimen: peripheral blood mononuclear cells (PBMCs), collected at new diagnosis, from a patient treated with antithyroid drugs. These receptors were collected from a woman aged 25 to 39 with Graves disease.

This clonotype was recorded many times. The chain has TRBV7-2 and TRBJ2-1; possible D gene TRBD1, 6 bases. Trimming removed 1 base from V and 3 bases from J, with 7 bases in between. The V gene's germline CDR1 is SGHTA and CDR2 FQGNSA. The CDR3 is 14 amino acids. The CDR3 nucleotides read TGTGCCAGCAGCTTAGACAGGGTCTACAATGAGCAGTTCTTC. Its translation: CASSLDRVYNEQFF.

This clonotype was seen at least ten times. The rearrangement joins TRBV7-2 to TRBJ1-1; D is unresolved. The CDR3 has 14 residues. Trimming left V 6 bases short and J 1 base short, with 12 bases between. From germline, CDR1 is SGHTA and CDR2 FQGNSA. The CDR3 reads CASRPLRANTEAFF. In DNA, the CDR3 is TGTGCCAGCAGGCCGTTAAGGGCGAACACTGAAGCTTTCTTT.

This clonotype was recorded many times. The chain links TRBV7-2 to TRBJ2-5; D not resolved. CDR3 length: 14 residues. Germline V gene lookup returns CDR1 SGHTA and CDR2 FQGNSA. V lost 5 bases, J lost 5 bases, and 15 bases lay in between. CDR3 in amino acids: CASSQDPVGETQYF. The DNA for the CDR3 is TGTGCCAGCAGCCAGGACCCGGTCGGGGAGACCCAGTACTTC. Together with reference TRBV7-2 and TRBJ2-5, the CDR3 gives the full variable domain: GAGVSQSPSNKVTEKGKDVELRCDPISGHTALYWYRQSLGQGLEFLIYFQGNSAPDKSGLPSDRFSAERTGGSVSTLTIQRTQQEDSAVYLCASSQDPVGETQYFGPGTRLLVL.

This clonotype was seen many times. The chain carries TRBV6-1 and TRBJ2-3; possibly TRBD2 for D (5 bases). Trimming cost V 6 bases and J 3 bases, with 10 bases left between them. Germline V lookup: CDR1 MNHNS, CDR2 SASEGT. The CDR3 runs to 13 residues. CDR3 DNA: TGTGCCAGCAGGGAACCGGGGACAGATACGCAGTATTTT. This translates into CASREPGTDTQYF.

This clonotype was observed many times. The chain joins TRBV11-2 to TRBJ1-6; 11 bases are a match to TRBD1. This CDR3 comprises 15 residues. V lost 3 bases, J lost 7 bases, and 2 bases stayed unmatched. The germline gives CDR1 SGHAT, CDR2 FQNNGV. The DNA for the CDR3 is TGTGCCAGCAGCTTCCGGGACAGGGGGAATTCACCCCTCCACTTT. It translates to CASSFRDRGNSPLHF.

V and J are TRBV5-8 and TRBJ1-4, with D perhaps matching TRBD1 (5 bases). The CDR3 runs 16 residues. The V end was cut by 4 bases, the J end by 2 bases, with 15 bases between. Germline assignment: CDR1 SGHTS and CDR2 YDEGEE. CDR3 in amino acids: CASSVGEVLTNEKLFF. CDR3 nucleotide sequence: TGTGCCAGCAGCGTGGGGGAGGTGTTGACTAATGAAAAACTGTTTTTT.

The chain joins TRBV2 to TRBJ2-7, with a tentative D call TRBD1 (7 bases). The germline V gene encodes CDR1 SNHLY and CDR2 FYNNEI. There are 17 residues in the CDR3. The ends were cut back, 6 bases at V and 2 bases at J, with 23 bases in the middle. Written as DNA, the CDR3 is TGTGCCAGCAGCCCAGGAGGGGGCCGGCAGCCCCCCTACGAGCAGTACTTC. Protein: CASSPGGGRQPPYEQYF.

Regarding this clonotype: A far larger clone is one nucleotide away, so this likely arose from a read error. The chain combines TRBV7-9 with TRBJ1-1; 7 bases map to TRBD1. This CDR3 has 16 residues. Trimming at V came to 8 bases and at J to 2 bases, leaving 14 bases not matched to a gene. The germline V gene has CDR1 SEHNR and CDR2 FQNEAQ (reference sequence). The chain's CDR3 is CASSSQTGTANTEAFF. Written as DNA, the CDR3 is TGTGCCAGCTCATCACAGACCGGGACAGCTAACACTGAAGCTTTCTTT.

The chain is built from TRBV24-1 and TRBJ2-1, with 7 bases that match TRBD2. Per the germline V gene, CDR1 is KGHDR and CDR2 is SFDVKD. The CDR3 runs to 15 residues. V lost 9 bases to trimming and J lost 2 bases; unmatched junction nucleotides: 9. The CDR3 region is CATGPGTNPYNEQFF. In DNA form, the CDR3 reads TGTGCCACCGGGCCTGGGACTAATCCCTACAATGAGCAGTTCTTC.

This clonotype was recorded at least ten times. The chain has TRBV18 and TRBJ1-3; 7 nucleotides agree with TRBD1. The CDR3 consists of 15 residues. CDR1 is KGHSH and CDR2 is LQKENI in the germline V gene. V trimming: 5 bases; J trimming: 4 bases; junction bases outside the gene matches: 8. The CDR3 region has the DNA TGTGCCAGCTCAACAACAGGGGCCCAAGGAAACACCATATATTTT. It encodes CASSTTGAQGNTIYF. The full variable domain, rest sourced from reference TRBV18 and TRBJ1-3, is NAGVMQNPRHLVRRRGQEARLRCSPMKGHSHVYWYRQLPEEGLKFMVYLQKENIIDESGMPKERFSAEFPKEGPSILRIQQVVRGDSAAYFCASSTTGAQGNTIYFGEGSWLTVV.

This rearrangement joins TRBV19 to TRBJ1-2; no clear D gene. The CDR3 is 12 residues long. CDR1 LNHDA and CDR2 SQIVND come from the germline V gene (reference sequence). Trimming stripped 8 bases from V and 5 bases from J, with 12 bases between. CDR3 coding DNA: TGTGCCAGTCGGGCCGAATCTTATGGCTACACCTTC. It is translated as CASRAESYGYTF.

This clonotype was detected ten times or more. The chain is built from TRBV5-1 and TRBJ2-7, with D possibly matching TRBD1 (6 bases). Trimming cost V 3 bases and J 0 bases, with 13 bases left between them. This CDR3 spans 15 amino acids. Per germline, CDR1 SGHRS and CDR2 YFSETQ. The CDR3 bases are TGCGCCAGCAGCTCCACCGGGACAACCTCCTACGAGCAGTACTTC. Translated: CASSSTGTTSYEQYF.

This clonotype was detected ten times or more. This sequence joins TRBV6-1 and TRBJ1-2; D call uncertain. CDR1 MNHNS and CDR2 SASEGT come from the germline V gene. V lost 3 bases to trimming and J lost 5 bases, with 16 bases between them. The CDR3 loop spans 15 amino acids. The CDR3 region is CASSDFGGPGYGYTF. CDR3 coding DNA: TGTGCCAGCAGTGACTTTGGAGGGCCAGGTTATGGCTACACCTTC.

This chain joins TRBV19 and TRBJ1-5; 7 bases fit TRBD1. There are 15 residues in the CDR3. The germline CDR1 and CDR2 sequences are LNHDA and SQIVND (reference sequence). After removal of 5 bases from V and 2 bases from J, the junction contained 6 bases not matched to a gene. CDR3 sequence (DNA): TGTGCCAGTAGTGTACAGGGGCAAGGCAATCAGCCCCAGCATTTT. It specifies CASSVQGQGNQPQHF. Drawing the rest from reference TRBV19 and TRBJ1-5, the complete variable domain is DGGITQSPKYLFRKEGQNVTLSCEQNLNHDAMYWYRQDPGQGLRLIYYSQIVNDFQKGDIAEGYSVSREKKESFPLTVTSAQKNPTAFYLCASSVQGQGNQPQHFGDGTRLSIL.

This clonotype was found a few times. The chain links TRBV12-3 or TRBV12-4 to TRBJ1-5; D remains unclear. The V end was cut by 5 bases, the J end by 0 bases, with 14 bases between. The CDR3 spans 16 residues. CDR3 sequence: CASSRKGGYSNQPQHF. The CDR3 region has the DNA TGTGCCAGCAGTCGGAAGGGTGGGTATAGCAATCAGCCCCAGCATTTT.

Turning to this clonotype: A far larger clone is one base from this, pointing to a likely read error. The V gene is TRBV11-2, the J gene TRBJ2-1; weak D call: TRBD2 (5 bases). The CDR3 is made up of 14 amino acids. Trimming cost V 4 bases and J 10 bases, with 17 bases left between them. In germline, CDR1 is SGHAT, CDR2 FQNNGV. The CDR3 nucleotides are TGTGCCAGCAGCTCACCCCGAGGGATGGGCGAGCAGTTCTTC. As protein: CASSSPRGMGEQFF.

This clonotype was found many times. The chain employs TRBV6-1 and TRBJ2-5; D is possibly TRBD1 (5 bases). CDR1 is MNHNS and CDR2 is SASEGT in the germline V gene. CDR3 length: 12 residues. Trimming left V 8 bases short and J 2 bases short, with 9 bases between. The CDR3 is CASGRQQETQYF. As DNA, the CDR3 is TGTGCCAGCGGCCGACAGCAAGAGACCCAGTACTTC.